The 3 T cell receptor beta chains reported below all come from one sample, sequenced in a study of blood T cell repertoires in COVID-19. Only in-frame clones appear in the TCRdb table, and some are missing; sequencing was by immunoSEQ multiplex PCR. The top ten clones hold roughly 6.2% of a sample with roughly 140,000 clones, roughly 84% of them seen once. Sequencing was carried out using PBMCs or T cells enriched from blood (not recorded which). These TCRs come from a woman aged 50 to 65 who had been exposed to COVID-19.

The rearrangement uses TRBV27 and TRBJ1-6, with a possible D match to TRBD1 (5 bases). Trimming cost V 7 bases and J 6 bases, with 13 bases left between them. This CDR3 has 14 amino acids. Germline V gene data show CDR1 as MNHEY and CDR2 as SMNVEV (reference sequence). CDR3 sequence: CASNRSGFNSPLHF. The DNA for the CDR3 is TGTGCCAGCAACAGGAGTGGTTTTAATTCACCCCTCCACTTT.

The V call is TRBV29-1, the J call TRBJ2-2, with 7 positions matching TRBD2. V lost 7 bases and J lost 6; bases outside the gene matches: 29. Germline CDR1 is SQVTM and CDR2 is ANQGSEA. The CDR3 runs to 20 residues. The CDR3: CSASVSGGNYGGMRAGELFF. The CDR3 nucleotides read TGCAGCGCCTCGGTATCCGGGGGGAATTACGGTGGGATGAGGGCCGGGGAGCTGTTTTTT.

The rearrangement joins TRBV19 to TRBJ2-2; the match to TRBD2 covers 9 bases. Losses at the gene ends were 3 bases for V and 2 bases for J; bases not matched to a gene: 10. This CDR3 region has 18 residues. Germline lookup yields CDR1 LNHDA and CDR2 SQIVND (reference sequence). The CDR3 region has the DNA TGTGCCAGTAGTATGAGGGTCGGAGCGGGGGGAAACACCGGGGAGCTGTTTTTT. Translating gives CASSMRVGAGGNTGELFF.